This entry concerns a single TCR beta chain. This record comes from a study of blood T cell repertoires in COVID-19. Across the whole study: Sample material is recorded as cDNA or gDNA derived from T cells, B-cell-depleted T cells, or PBMCs.

Germline CDR1 SGHRS, CDR2 YFSETQ. The ends were cut back, 2 bases at V and 7 bases at J, with 12 bases in the middle. This CDR3 is 13 amino acids long. Individuals drawn from about two dozen US areas were roughly 18 to 89 years old. Participants were placed into cohorts based on the clinical history they reported. Profiled with immunoSEQ multiplex PCR; TCRdb holds only in-frame clones, not every one. This sample carries roughly 360,000 clones, roughly 87% of them seen once, and the ten largest clones take about 4.8%. This TCR was sampled from a woman aged 50 to 60 who had recovered from COVID-19. Specimen: PBMCs or T cells enriched from blood (not recorded which). V usage is TRBV5-1 and J usage is TRBJ1-2; D remains unclear. CDR3 residues: CASSFGPGSGYTF. The CDR3 coding sequence is TGCGCCAGCAGCTTCGGACCCGGGAGTGGCTACACCTTC.